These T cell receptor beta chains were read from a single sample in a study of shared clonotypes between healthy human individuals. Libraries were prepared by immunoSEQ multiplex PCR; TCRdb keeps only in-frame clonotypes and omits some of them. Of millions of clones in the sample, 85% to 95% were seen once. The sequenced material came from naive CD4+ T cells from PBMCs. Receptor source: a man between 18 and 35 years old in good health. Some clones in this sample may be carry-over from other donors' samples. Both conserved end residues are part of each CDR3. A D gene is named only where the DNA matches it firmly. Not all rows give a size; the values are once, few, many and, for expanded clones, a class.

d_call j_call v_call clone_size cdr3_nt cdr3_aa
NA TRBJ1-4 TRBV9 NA TGTGCCAGCAGCGTAGGACCGGAGGGTGAAAAACTGTTTTTT CASSVGPEGEKLFF
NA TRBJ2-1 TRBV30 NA TGTGCCTGGAATACTTGGACCTACAATGAGCAGTTCTTC CAWNTWTYNEQFF
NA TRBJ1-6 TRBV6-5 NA TGTGCCAGCAGACGTTTGGGACAAAGTACACCCCTCCACTTT CASRRLGQSTPLHF
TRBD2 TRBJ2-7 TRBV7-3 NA TGTGCCAGCAGCTTAAGTGGCGGGAGCCGCTACGAGCAGTACTTC CASSLSGGSRYEQYF
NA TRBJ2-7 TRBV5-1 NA TGCGCCAGCAGCTCCCCCCCGGTCAACGAGCAGTACTTC CASSSPPVNEQYF
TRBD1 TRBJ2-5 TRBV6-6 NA TGTGCCAGCAGTTACATGGGACAGGGGGCGCGGACCCAGTACTTC CASSYMGQGARTQYF
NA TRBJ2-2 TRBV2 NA TGTGCCAGCAGTTTACAGGGTCACGGGGAGCTGTTTTTT CASSLQGHGELFF
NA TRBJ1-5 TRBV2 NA TGTGCCAGCAGTGGGGACGGGTTCAATCAGCCCCAGCATTTT CASSGDGFNQPQHF
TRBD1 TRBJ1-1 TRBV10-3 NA TGTGCCATCAGTGGGGGACAGGGCCCGAACACTGAAGCTTTCTTT CAISGGQGPNTEAFF
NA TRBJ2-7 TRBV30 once TGTGCCTGGGGTGTGACCGCCCTAATGGGAAGGGCTTACGAGCAGTACTTC CAWGVTALMGRAYEQYF
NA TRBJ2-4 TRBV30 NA TGTGCCTGGAGGAGGGCGGCAGACCAAAACATTCAGTACTTC CAWRRAADQNIQYF
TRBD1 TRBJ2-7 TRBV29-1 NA TGCAGCGTTGAAGCCGACAGGGCCCCGATTCTGCAGTACTTC CSVEADRAPILQYF
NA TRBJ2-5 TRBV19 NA TGTGCCAGTAGTAGATCCGATCGGGGGGAGACCCAGTACTTC CASSRSDRGETQYF
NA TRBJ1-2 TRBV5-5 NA TGTGCCAGCAGCTTGGCACAGCTCCTTGGCTACACCTTC CASSLAQLLGYTF
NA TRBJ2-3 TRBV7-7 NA TGTGCCAGCAGCTTAGTGGGGGGGCGCACAGATACGCAGTATTTT CASSLVGGRTDTQYF
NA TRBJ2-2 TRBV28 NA TGTGCCAGCAGTTCGCCCACCCCGAACACCGGGGAGCTGTTTTTT CASSSPTPNTGELFF
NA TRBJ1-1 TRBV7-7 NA TGTGCCAGCAGGAGGACAGCCAACACTGAAGCTTTCTTT CASRRTANTEAFF
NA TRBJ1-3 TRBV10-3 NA TGTGCCATCAGTGTTGGCACTGGAAACACCATATATTTT CAISVGTGNTIYF
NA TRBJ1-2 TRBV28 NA TGTGCCAGTCTTTCTGGGGGGGGTAGTTATGGCTACACCTTC CASLSGGGSYGYTF
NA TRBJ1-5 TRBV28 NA TGTGCCAGCAGTCTCCCCCGGGCAGTCAATCAGCCCCAGCATTTT CASSLPRAVNQPQHF
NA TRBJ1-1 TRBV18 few TGTGCCAGCTCACCACAGTCGGTAAACACTGAAGCTTTCTTT CASSPQSVNTEAFF
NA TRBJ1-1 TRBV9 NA TGTGCCAGCACCATCGAACCGGGGGAGGGCACTGAAGCTTTCTTT CASTIEPGEGTEAFF
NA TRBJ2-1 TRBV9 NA TGTGCCAGCAGCGTAGGGGCGGGACAGTCCTACAATGAGCAGTTCTTC CASSVGAGQSYNEQFF
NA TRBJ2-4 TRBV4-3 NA TGCGCCAGCAGCCGCATCGGGGAGTTGAACATTCAGTACTTC CASSRIGELNIQYF
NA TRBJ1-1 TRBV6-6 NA TGTGCCAGCAGTTACGGACGGCCGTCCACTGAAGCTTTCTTT CASSYGRPSTEAFF
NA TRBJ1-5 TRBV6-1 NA TGTGCCAGCAGTGAAGGGCGGCCCCAGCATTTT CASSEGRPQHF
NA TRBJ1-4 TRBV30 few TGTGCCTGGAACCTGGTTGGGTCCGGGAGGGAAAAACTGTTTTTT CAWNLVGSGREKLFF
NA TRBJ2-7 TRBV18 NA TGTGCCAGCTCACCAACGGCGGGGAGAGCAAGCGAGCAGTACTTC CASSPTAGRASEQYF
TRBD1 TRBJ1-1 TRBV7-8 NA TGTGCCAGCAGCCCACCAGGGGGCTGGGGGAACACTGAAGCTTTCTTT CASSPPGGWGNTEAFF
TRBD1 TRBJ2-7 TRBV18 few TGTGCCAGCTCAGGAAGACAGGGGTCCTCCTACGAGCAGTACTTC CASSGRQGSSYEQYF
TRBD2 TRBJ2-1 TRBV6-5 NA TGTGCCAGCAGCCCCTTAGCGGGAAACTACAATGAGCAGTTCTTC CASSPLAGNYNEQFF
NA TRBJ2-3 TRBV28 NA TGTGCCAGCAGTCCCGGCTATATGGGGGCAGATACGCAGTATTTT CASSPGYMGADTQYF
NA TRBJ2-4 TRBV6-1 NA TGTGCCAGCAGTCTGGGTGTGATCGGGATTCAGTACTTC CASSLGVIGIQYF
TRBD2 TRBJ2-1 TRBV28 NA TGTGCCAGCAGTTTGGGACTAGCGGGCTACAATGAGCAGTTCTTC CASSLGLAGYNEQFF
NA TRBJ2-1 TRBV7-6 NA TGTGCCAGCAGCTTAGAAAAGACCTCAAGCTACAATGAGCAGTTCTTC CASSLEKTSSYNEQFF
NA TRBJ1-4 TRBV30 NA TGTGCCTGGCCAAGGGTCGGGACTAATGAAAAACTGTTTTTT CAWPRVGTNEKLFF
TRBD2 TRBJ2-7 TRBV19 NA TGTGCCAGTAGTATAGATCCTAGCGGGAGAAGAAACGAGCAGTACTTC CASSIDPSGRRNEQYF
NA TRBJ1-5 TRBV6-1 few TGTGCCAGCAGGCCGGGACGTAATCAGCCCCAGCATTTT CASRPGRNQPQHF
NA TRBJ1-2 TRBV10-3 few TGTGCCATCAGCGACGGACCAAGTGGGGGCTACACCTTC CAISDGPSGGYTF
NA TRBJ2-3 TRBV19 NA TGTGCCAGTAGTATCGTTGGCCACACAGATACGCAGTATTTT CASSIVGHTDTQYF
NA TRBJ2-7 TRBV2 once TGTGCCAGCAGTGAACTTGATAGCGGATCCGATCGATACGAGCAGTACTTC CASSELDSGSDRYEQYF
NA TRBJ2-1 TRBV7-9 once TGTGCCAGCAGCTTAACCGAAAATGAGCAGTTCTTC CASSLTENEQFF
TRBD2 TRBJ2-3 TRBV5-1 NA TGCGCCAGCAGCCGGGAGGGGACAGATACGCAGTATTTT CASSREGTDTQYF
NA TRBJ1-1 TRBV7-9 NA TGTGCCAGCAGCTTCAACCGGGGCACTGAAGCTTTCTTT CASSFNRGTEAFF
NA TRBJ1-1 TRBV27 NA TGTGCCAGCAGTTTATTGGAGATGAGGAACACTGAAGCTTTCTTT CASSLLEMRNTEAFF
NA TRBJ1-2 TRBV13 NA TGTGCCAGCAGGCAACCGGGACGGCTCGTTAATGGCTACACCTTC CASRQPGRLVNGYTF
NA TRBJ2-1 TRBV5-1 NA TGCGCCAGCAGCTTGGCCGCTCCCCGCTCCTACAATGAGCAGTTCTTC CASSLAAPRSYNEQFF
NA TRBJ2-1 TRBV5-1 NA TGCGCCAGCAGCGGGACCGGGACGGGATACAGTGAGCAGTTCTTC CASSGTGTGYSEQFF
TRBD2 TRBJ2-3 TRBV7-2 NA TGTGCCAGCAGCTTTAGGAGAGCGGGAGGGCCGAGGACAGATACGCAGTATTTT CASSFRRAGGPRTDTQYF
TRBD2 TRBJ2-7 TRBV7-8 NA TGTGCCAGCAGCTTATCTCGGACTAGCGTGAGCTCCTACGAGCAGTACTTC CASSLSRTSVSSYEQYF
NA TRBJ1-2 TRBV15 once TGTGCCACCAGCAGAGATCCGGGACGTGGGGATGGCTACACCTTC CATSRDPGRGDGYTF
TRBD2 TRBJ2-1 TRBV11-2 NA TGTGCCAGCAGTAAAGCGGGAGGGGGCGATGAGCAGTTCTTC CASSKAGGGDEQFF
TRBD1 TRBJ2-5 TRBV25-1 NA TGTGCCAGCAGTGTAGCCGGGACAGGGGGTGAGACCCAGTACTTC CASSVAGTGGETQYF
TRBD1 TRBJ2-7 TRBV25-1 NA TGTGCCAGCAGACGGGGACAGGGCTCCTACGAGCAGTACTTC CASRRGQGSYEQYF
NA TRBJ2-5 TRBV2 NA TGTGCCAGCGGGCAACAAGAGACCCAGTACTTC CASGQQETQYF
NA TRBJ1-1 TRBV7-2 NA TGTGCCAGCAGCTTATCTCGACATTCCACTGAAGCTTTCTTT CASSLSRHSTEAFF
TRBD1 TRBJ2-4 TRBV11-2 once TGTGCCAGCAGCCCACAGGGGTACATTCAGTACTTC CASSPQGYIQYF
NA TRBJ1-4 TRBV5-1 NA TGCGCCAGCAGCTTGGGTGGTGGGGATGAAAAACTGTTTTTT CASSLGGGDEKLFF
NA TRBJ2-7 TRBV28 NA TGTGCCAGCAGTACGAAGCGAGGTACGTACTTC CASSTKRGTYF